Each of the 29 T cell receptor beta chains below was sequenced from the same sample in a study of OX40 agonist ivuxolimab in advanced cancers. Generated by immunoSEQ multiplex PCR, the TCRdb table keeps only in-frame clones and is missing some. The sample contains over 100,000 clones, less than 95% of which appear only once. The sample consisted of CD4+ or CD8+ T cells sorted from blood, taken in a trial of the OX40 agonist ivuxolimab. The source is an adult with an advanced solid tumor such as melanoma, head and neck, liver or kidney cancer.

The rearrangement joins TRBV30 to TRBJ1-2; D not certain. Germline CDR1 is GTSNPN and CDR2 is SVGIG (reference sequence). The CDR3 loop spans 11 amino acids. Trimming left V 0 bases short and J 8 bases short, with 7 bases between. This chain's CDR3 is CAWSVPGGYTF. Written as DNA, the CDR3 is TGTGCCTGGAGTGTACCGGGAGGCTACACCTTC.

The V and J genes are TRBV5-1 and TRBJ2-5; 10 bases line up with TRBD2. The V gene's germline CDR1 is SGHRS and CDR2 YFSETQ. Germline trimming cut 4 bases from V and 4 bases from J; bases unmatched to any gene: 4. The CDR3 is 14 amino acids. CDR3 sequence: CASSPSGSLETQYF. CDR3 coding DNA: TGCGCCAGCAGCCCTAGCGGGAGTTTAGAGACCCAGTACTTC. Full variable domain (rest looked up from reference TRBV5-1 and TRBJ2-5): KAGVTQTPRYLIKTRGQQVTLSCSPISGHRSVSWYQQTPGQGLQFLFEYFSETQRNKGNFPGRFSGRQFSNSRSEMNVSTLELGDSALYLCASSPSGSLETQYFGPGTRLLVL.

This chain uses TRBV10-3 with TRBJ1-3, with TRBD1 as a possible D gene (5 bases). Trimming shortened V by 9 bases and J by 0 bases, and 9 bases separated the two germline ends. This CDR3 contains 13 residues. Germline values: CDR1 ENHRY, CDR2 SYGVKD. CDR3 bases: TGTGCCATGGGGACGGACTCTGGAAACACCATATATTTT. Translated: CAMGTDSGNTIYF.

V usage is TRBV11-1 and J usage is TRBJ2-2; D may be TRBD1 (5 bases). The V end was cut by 5 bases, the J end by 4 bases, with 14 bases between. The CDR3 covers 15 residues. CDR1 and CDR2 (germline): SGHAT, FQDESV (reference sequence). The CDR3 loop reads CASSLTSGATGELFF. CDR3 nucleotides: TGTGCCAGCAGCCTTACTTCTGGGGCCACCGGGGAGCTGTTTTTT.

This clone was counted only a few times. V and J are TRBV27 and TRBJ2-2, with D possibly matching TRBD2 (5 bases). The CDR3 has 15 residues. V was cut by 3 bases and J by 6 bases, with 14 bases left in between. Per germline, CDR1 MNHEY and CDR2 SMNVEV (reference sequence). As DNA, the CDR3 is TGTGCCAGCAGTTTGAGGAGACCCGGGGCCGGGGAGCTGTTTTTT. Residues: CASSLRRPGAGELFF.

The chain has TRBV7-2 and TRBJ2-1; D is possibly TRBD1 (6 bases). This CDR3 spans 15 amino acids. CDR1 and CDR2 from the germline V gene are SGHTA and FQGNSA. V was pared by 4 bases and J by 2 bases, with 12 bases between. DNA of the CDR3: TGTGCCAGCAGCTATGACAGGCAGACCTACAATGAGCAGTTCTTC. This gives the protein CASSYDRQTYNEQFF.

The chain is built from TRBV7-3 and TRBJ1-2; 7 bases are a match to TRBD1. CDR1 SGHTA and CDR2 FQGTGA come from the germline V gene. V lost 6 bases, J lost 4 bases, and 5 bases stayed unmatched. The CDR3 runs 13 residues. CDR3 in DNA: TGTGCCAGCAGTGACAGGGTCGGCTATGGCTACACCTTC. This encodes CASSDRVGYGYTF.

This chain links TRBV5-4 with TRBJ2-2; TRBD1 matches 8 bases. The CDR3 loop spans 14 amino acids. Losses at the gene ends were 7 bases for V and 2 bases for J; bases not matched to a gene: 4. Germline lookup yields CDR1 SGHNT and CDR2 YYREEE (reference sequence). CDR3 sequence (DNA): TGTGCCAGCCGCGGACAGGGCAACACCGGGGAGCTGTTTTTT. Translating gives CASRGQGNTGELFF.

The chain joins TRBV7-8 to TRBJ2-7; D possibly corresponds to TRBD2 (7 bases). V lost 1 base and J 2 bases, leaving 12 bases between the germline ends. The CDR3 is 15 amino acids. Germline values: CDR1 SGHVS, CDR2 FQNEAQ. Written as DNA, the CDR3 is TGTGCCAGCAGCTTAGAGGTAGGGGGGGCCTACGAGCAGTACTTC. This translates into CASSLEVGGAYEQYF. The full variable domain, with the rest looked up from reference TRBV7-8 and TRBJ2-7, is GAGVSQSPRYKVAKRGQDVALRCDPISGHVSLFWYQQALGQGPEFLTYFQNEAQLDKSGLPSDRFFAERPEGSVSTLKIQRTQQEDSAVYLCASSLEVGGAYEQYFGPGTRLTVT.

The chain joins TRBV7-2 to TRBJ2-7; D is possibly TRBD2 (5 bases). Trimming cost V 5 bases and J 1 base, with 12 bases left between them. This CDR3 contains 14 residues. Germline V CDR1 and CDR2: SGHTA, FQGNSA. CDR3 DNA sequence: TGTGCCAGCAGCGCCCGGACTTTGTCCTACGAGCAGTACTTC. Amino acids: CASSARTLSYEQYF. Together with reference TRBV7-2 and TRBJ2-7, the CDR3 gives the full variable domain: GAGVSQSPSNKVTEKGKDVELRCDPISGHTALYWYRQSLGQGLEFLIYFQGNSAPDKSGLPSDRFSAERTGGSVSTLTIQRTQQEDSAVYLCASSARTLSYEQYFGPGTRLTVT.

V and J are TRBV25-1 and TRBJ2-1; perhaps D is TRBD1 or TRBD2 (5 bases each). The V gene's germline CDR1 is MGHDK and CDR2 SYGVNS. CDR3 size: 16 residues. V lost 6 bases, J lost 2 bases, and 17 bases lay in between. In nucleotides, the CDR3 is TGTGCCAGCAGGGGGGATGTTGCACCAACCTACAATGAGCAGTTCTTC. It encodes CASRGDVAPTYNEQFF. Filled out from reference TRBV25-1 and TRBJ2-1, the complete variable domain reads EADIYQTPRYLVIGTGKKITLECSQTMGHDKMYWYQQDPGMELHLIHYSYGVNSTEKGDLSSESTVSRIRTEHFPLTLESARPSHTSQYLCASRGDVAPTYNEQFFGPGTRLTVL.

The gene calls are TRBV19 and TRBJ1-1; possible D gene TRBD1, 5 bases. Trimming removed 3 bases at V and 0 bases at J, with 14 bases between. The germline V gene encodes CDR1 LNHDA and CDR2 SQIVND (reference sequence). The CDR3 length is 16 residues. CDR3 nucleotide sequence: TGTGCCAGTAGTATGGTTCCGGGACCGATGAACACTGAAGCTTTCTTT. Translation: CASSMVPGPMNTEAFF.

CDR3 sequence: CASSPGRLNQPQHF. The CDR3 DNA reads TGTGCCAGCAGCCCCGGGCGGCTCAATCAGCCCCAGCATTTT. The chain has TRBV28 and TRBJ1-5; D unclear. Germline V CDR1 and CDR2: MDHEN, SYDVKM. Trimming took off 6 bases at V and 3 bases at J, with 12 bases between the two ends. The length of the CDR3 is 14 residues.

This clone appeared a single time. The rearrangement joins TRBV18 to TRBJ2-1; 10 bases match TRBD2. The V gene's germline CDR1 is KGHSH and CDR2 LQKENI. J gave up 7 bases and V 2 bases, and 8 bases lay outside the gene matches. This CDR3 has 16 amino acids. The CDR3 here is CASSPRASGSQNEQFF. The CDR3, as DNA: TGTGCCAGCTCACCAAGGGCTAGCGGGAGCCAGAATGAGCAGTTCTTC.

V is TRBV13 and J is TRBJ1-1; D perhaps matches TRBD1 (6 bases). Germline loops: CDR1 PRHDT, CDR2 FYEKMQ (reference sequence). V lost 6 bases to trimming and J lost 0 bases, with 11 bases between them. The CDR3 runs to 14 residues. CDR3 sequence: CASRTGHLNTEAFF. CDR3 nucleotide sequence: TGTGCCAGCAGAACGGGACACCTGAACACTGAAGCTTTCTTT.

This rearrangement joins TRBV28 to TRBJ1-2; the D is unclear. The V gene lost 5 bases and the J gene lost 4 bases, with 8 bases spanning the gap. This CDR3 has 12 amino acids. Looked up from germline, CDR1 is MDHEN and CDR2 is SYDVKM. As DNA, the CDR3 is TGTGCCAGCAGTAGCAGGTTCTATGGCTACACCTTC. Translation gives CASSSRFYGYTF.

V usage is TRBV5-1 and J usage is TRBJ2-7; D ambiguous. The CDR3 spans 15 residues. Per the germline V gene, CDR1 is SGHRS and CDR2 is YFSETQ. V was clipped by 0 bases and J by 4 bases, with 14 bases between them. CDR3 coding DNA: TGCGCCAGCAGCTTGGTGAGAACGTACGGATACGAGCAGTACTTC. Residues: CASSLVRTYGYEQYF.

The rearrangement joins TRBV5-1 to TRBJ2-1; D remains unclear. Germline V lookup: CDR1 SGHRS, CDR2 YFSETQ. This CDR3 region has 13 residues. V gave up 0 bases and J gave up 5 bases, with 6 bases separating them. This CDR3 reads CASSLVDDNEQFF. The CDR3 bases are TGCGCCAGCAGCTTGGTAGACGACAATGAGCAGTTCTTC.

This clone was observed a few times. The chain joins TRBV9 to TRBJ1-6, with 7 bases matching TRBD1. With V trimmed by 3 bases and J by 7 bases, 10 bases remained unmatched. The germline CDR1 and CDR2 sequences are SGDLS and YYNGEE. This CDR3 is built from 16 residues. CDR3 bases: TGTGCCAGCAGCGCCCGGCGACAGGGCGGGAATTCACCCCTCCACTTT. It specifies CASSARRQGGNSPLHF.

Here the CDR3 reads CASSVESQRLNEQFF. In DNA form, the CDR3 reads TGTGCCAGCAGCGTAGAATCTCAGCGCCTCAATGAGCAGTTCTTC. The chain employs TRBV9 and TRBJ2-1; D not resolved. Germline V gene data show CDR1 as SGDLS and CDR2 as YYNGEE. CDR3 size: 15 residues. Trimming took 0 bases from V and 6 from J, leaving 13 bases between them. The full variable domain, in which reference TRBV9 and TRBJ2-1 provide the parts outside the CDR3, is DSGVTQTPKHLITATGQRVTLRCSPRSGDLSVYWYQQSLDQGLQFLIQYYNGEERAKGNILERFSAQQFPDLHSELNLSSLELGDSALYFCASSVESQRLNEQFFGPGTRLTVL.

DNA of the CDR3: TGCGCCAGCAGCTTGTCTGCCAGCTCGAACACCGGGGAGCTGTTTTTT. It encodes CASSLSASSNTGELFF. The chain joins TRBV5-1 to TRBJ2-2; D uncertain. Trimming cost V 1 base and J 0 bases, with 10 bases left between them. This CDR3 is 16 amino acids long. Germline V lookup: CDR1 SGHRS, CDR2 YFSETQ.

The CDR3, as DNA: TGTGCCAGCAGCCCGACAGGGGGGGGCTTGAACACTGAAGCTTTCTTT. This codes for CASSPTGGGLNTEAFF. The rearrangement links TRBV28 to TRBJ1-1; 9 bases agree with TRBD1. Germline V gene sequence: CDR1 MDHEN, CDR2 SYDVKM. This CDR3 has 16 amino acids. After removal of 6 bases from V and 0 bases from J, the junction contained 8 bases not matched to a gene.

This rearrangement joins TRBV6-1 to TRBJ2-7; 11 bases agree with TRBD1. Germline CDR1 is MNHNS and CDR2 is SASEGT. Trimming removed 4 bases from V and 2 bases from J; junction bases left unmatched: 7. The CDR3 extends over 16 amino acids. CDR3 sequence: CASSALWGQGAYEQYF. CDR3 DNA: TGTGCCAGCAGTGCTCTCTGGGGACAGGGGGCCTACGAGCAGTACTTC.

The chain couples TRBV6-5 to TRBJ1-2, with TRBD1 as a possible D gene (5 bases). V was shortened by 0 bases and J by 4 bases, with 12 bases between the two germline ends. The CDR3 consists of 15 residues. Germline CDR1 and CDR2: MNHEY and SVGAGI. The CDR3 DNA is TGTGCCAGCAGTTACTCGGGACTAGCCTTCTATGGCTACACCTTC. Its protein product is CASSYSGLAFYGYTF.

The chain recombines TRBV4-1 with TRBJ2-1; TRBD2 aligns across 9 bases. This CDR3 region has 16 residues. In germline, CDR1 is MGHRA, CDR2 YSYEKL. V trimming: 1 base; J trimming: 4 bases; junction bases outside the gene matches: 5. Here the CDR3 reads CASSQVGTSRYNEQFF. Here the CDR3 DNA reads TGCGCCAGCAGCCAAGTCGGGACTAGCAGATACAATGAGCAGTTCTTC.

The chain couples TRBV27 to TRBJ2-1, with D possibly matching TRBD1 (5 bases). The CDR3 runs to 15 residues. Trimming cost V 3 bases and J 2 bases, with 11 bases left between them. CDR1 is MNHEY, CDR2 SMNVEV, per germline (reference sequence). The CDR3: CASSFLPRAYNEQFF. The CDR3 region has the DNA TGTGCCAGCAGTTTCCTGCCCAGGGCCTACAATGAGCAGTTCTTC.

V and J are TRBV7-6 and TRBJ2-7; 13 bases match TRBD2. Losses at the gene ends were 6 bases for V and 2 bases for J; bases not matched to a gene: 13. Germline V gene sequence: CDR1 SGHVS, CDR2 FNYEAQ. The CDR3 spans 18 residues. CDR3 nucleotides: TGTGCCAGCAGTTCCGGACTAGCGGGAGTCTCTCAAACCTACGAGCAGTACTTC. Its translation is CASSSGLAGVSQTYEQYF.

This rearrangement joins TRBV6-6 to TRBJ1-2; 10 nucleotides match TRBD1. This CDR3 has 13 residues. CDR1 MNHNY and CDR2 SVGAGI come from the germline V gene (reference sequence). J gave up 7 bases and V 8 bases, and 7 bases lay outside the gene matches. The CDR3 is CASVRQGAVGYTF. The DNA for the CDR3 is TGTGCCAGCGTCAGACAGGGGGCGGTTGGCTACACCTTC.

The chain combines TRBV29-1 with TRBJ2-5; D is unresolved. With the DNA end fitting TRBJ2-7 better, the J assignment may be wrong. The CDR3 contains 10 residues. The germline V gene encodes CDR1 SQVTM and CDR2 ANQGSEA. The CDR3 sequence: CSAGTYEQYF. As DNA, the CDR3 is TGCAGCGCAGGTACCTACGAGCAGTACTTC.